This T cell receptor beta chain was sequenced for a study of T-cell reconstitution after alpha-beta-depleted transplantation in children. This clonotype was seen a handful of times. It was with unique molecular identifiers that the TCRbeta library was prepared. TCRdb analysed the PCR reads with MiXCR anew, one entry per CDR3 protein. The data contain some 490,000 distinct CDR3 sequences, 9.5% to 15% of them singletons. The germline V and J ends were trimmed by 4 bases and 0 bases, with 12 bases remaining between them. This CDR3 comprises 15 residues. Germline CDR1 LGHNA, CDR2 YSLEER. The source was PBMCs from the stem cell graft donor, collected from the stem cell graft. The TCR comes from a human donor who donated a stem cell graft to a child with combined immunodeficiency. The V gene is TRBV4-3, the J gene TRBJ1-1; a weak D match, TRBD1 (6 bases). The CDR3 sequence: CASSRRGGMNTEAFF. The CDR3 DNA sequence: TGCGCCAGCAGCCGCAGGGGCGGCATGAACACTGAAGCTTTCTTT.